This is a list of T cell receptor beta chains from one sample in a study of beta chain features in type 1 diabetes. Produced via immunoSEQ multiplex PCR; TCRdb's table is partial and in-frame only. The repertoire holds about 60,000 clones, over 50% seen once, with roughly 2% in the top ten. Sequencing was carried out using Tregs from blood. All receptors derive from a woman aged 18-29 years in good health. Both conserved end residues are trimmed from each CDR3.

J gene | V gene | CDR3 protein
TRBJ1-1 | TRBV2 | ASRRDSLNTEAF
TRBJ1-2 | TRBV5-1 | ASSPGEVVYGYT
TRBJ2-5 | TRBV2 | ASSEGLALRQY
TRBJ2-2 | TRBV11-2 | ASSLLAGGITGELF
TRBJ1-6 | TRBV5-1 | ASSYGQVVGSPLH
TRBJ2-1 | TRBV6-5 | ASSYSRRDNEQF
TRBJ2-1 | TRBV19 | ASSMYRDEQF
TRBJ1-6 | TRBV25-1 | ASSGGQGAFDSPLH
TRBJ2-2 | TRBV7-9 | ASSSGQEAGELF
TRBJ2-7 | TRBV27 | ASSGTNSYEQY
TRBJ1-1 | TRBV5-1 | ASSPSAGDYTEAF
TRBJ2-7 | TRBV7-9 | ASSFLAYYEQY
TRBJ2-3 | TRBV29-1 | SVESAYTDTQY
TRBJ2-3 | TRBV7-8 | ASSPSRSLDTQY
TRBJ2-5 | TRBV5-1 | ASSLGQGAETQY
TRBJ1-2 | TRBV5-5 | ASSLWQSNYGYT
TRBJ1-3 | TRBV19 | ASRASGNTIY
TRBJ1-5 | TRBV29-1 | SVQLATGNQPQH
TRBJ1-1 | TRBV7-8 | ASSLGGLNTEAF
TRBJ2-2 | TRBV7-2 | ASSLDWGRGELF
TRBJ2-7 | TRBV7-2 | ASSRTGLAGFSQYEQY
TRBJ2-7 | TRBV7-8 | ASSLRLVSYEQY
TRBJ2-3 | TRBV7-9 | ASSPQAGGPVDTQY
TRBJ1-4 | TRBV5-4 | ASSLALGQGYEKLF
TRBJ2-7 | TRBV6-6 | ASSYQGASNEQY
TRBJ1-1 | TRBV12-5 | ASGHGTAMNTEAF
TRBJ1-3 | TRBV4-2 | ASSAQQSSGNTIY
TRBJ2-7 | TRBV11-2 | ASSSRGRDLSYEQY
TRBJ2-2 | TRBV4-1 | ASSRAPGLAGGNTGELF
TRBJ2-5 | TRBV29-1 | SVEAAGLQETQY
TRBJ2-3 | TRBV4-1 | ASSQGALAGGLSTDTQY
NA | TRBV30 | AWSRRAGAEQY
TRBJ1-2 | TRBV29-1 | SVMGAGGGYT
TRBJ1-4 | TRBV7-2 | ASSLSSGELF
TRBJ1-1 | TRBV5-1 | ASSFGTGAAGILNTEAF
TRBJ2-1 | TRBV7-8 | ASSDISVLSYNEQF
TRBJ1-2 | TRBV29-1 | SVGTGPSSLGYT
TRBJ2-7 | TRBV4-1 | ASSQGTVSRGLHEQY
TRBJ1-2 | TRBV7-9 | ASRARVGYGYT
TRBJ1-1 | TRBV6-4 | ASSVEESTEAF
TRBJ1-6 | TRBV25-1 | ASSEVGQGYSPLH
TRBJ1-5 | TRBV7-9 | ASSQGRTGEPQH
TRBJ2-1 | TRBV11-2 | ASSPSGGTTDNEQF
TRBJ1-6 | TRBV6-1 | ASSEVAGPLRYNSPLH
TRBJ2-7 | TRBV6-6 | ASSYPPGQGAIEQY
TRBJ1-6 | TRBV2 | ASSSPRQTVISPLH
TRBJ2-3 | TRBV6-1 | ASRRTLTDTQY
TRBJ2-5 | TRBV27 | ASSFTGGGETQY
TRBJ1-4 | TRBV27 | ASSLYRGGEKLF
TRBJ1-6 | TRBV30 | AWSVQAGGESPLH
TRBJ2-7 | TRBV5-5 | ASSSNYEQY
TRBJ1-5 | TRBV6-1 | ASLTVPRGTQH
TRBJ1-5 | TRBV19 | ASRDRDFQPQH